A single sample gave rise to the 29 T cell receptor beta chains below, sequenced in a study of blood T cell repertoires in COVID-19. The protocol was immunoSEQ multiplex PCR, while the TCRdb copy is restricted to in-frame clones and leaves out a portion. The data contain 130,000 or so clones, 85% of them singletons. The specimen was peripheral blood. These receptors were collected from a man between 60 and 75 years old with acute or convalescent COVID-19.

The genes are TRBV9 and TRBJ1-3; 7 bases map to TRBD1. The CDR3 runs 16 residues. Germline CDR1 is SGDLS and CDR2 is YYNGEE. Losses at the gene ends were 4 bases for V and 6 bases for J; bases not matched to a gene: 13. Written as DNA, the CDR3 is TGTGCCAGCAGCATCCAGGGGGAAGTAGACTTAAACACCATATATTTT. Amino acids: CASSIQGEVDLNTIYF. Drawing the rest from reference TRBV9 and TRBJ1-3, the complete variable domain is DSGVTQTPKHLITATGQRVTLRCSPRSGDLSVYWYQQSLDQGLQFLIQYYNGEERAKGNILERFSAQQFPDLHSELNLSSLELGDSALYFCASSIQGEVDLNTIYFGEGSWLTVV.

The chain uses TRBV11-2 and TRBJ2-2, with D unclear. The CDR3 has 13 amino acids. Germline loops: CDR1 SGHAT, CDR2 FQNNGV. Between the trimmed V and J ends, which lost 5 bases and 7 bases, there was a span of 11 bases. In nucleotides, the CDR3 is TGTGCCAGCAGCCAAGAGGCTGTCGGGGAGCTGTTTTTT. Translating gives CASSQEAVGELFF.

CDR3: CASSPDGRSQPQHF. In nucleotides, the CDR3 is TGTGCCAGCAGTCCCGACGGCAGGTCCCAGCCCCAGCATTTT. V is TRBV6-5 and J is TRBJ1-5; D gene uncertain. V dropped 5 bases and J dropped 7 bases, with 15 bases sitting between them. In germline, CDR1 is MNHEY, CDR2 SVGAGI. This CDR3 is built from 14 residues.

V gene TRBV7-9 combines with J gene TRBJ1-1; 11 bases are a match to TRBD1. From germline, CDR1 is SEHNR and CDR2 FQNEAQ (reference sequence). CDR3 length: 17 residues. V lost 1 base, J lost 5 bases, and 9 bases stayed unmatched. The CDR3 sequence: CASSLERTGGVETEAFF. CDR3 nucleotides: TGTGCCAGCAGCTTAGAGAGGACAGGGGGCGTAGAGACTGAAGCTTTCTTT. The full variable domain, rest sourced from reference TRBV7-9 and TRBJ1-1, is DTGVSQNPRHKITKRGQNVTFRCDPISEHNRLYWYRQTLGQGPEFLTYFQNEAQLEKSRLLSDRFSAERPKGSFSTLEIQRTEQGDSAMYLCASSLERTGGVETEAFFGQGTRLTVV.

This clone showed up just once. The chain employs TRBV4-3 and TRBJ1-6, with D unresolved. The CDR3 is 13 residues long. With 0 bases removed from V and 8 bases from J, the gap between germline ends came to 5 bases. Per the germline V gene, CDR1 is LGHNA and CDR2 is YSLEER. The CDR3 spells CASSQERDSPLHF. CDR3 DNA sequence: TGCGCCAGCAGCCAAGAGAGGGATTCACCCCTCCACTTT.

The gene calls are TRBV18 and TRBJ2-4; 7 nucleotides match TRBD1. CDR3 length: 15 residues. Germline V gene data show CDR1 as KGHSH and CDR2 as LQKENI. V dropped 2 bases and J dropped 4; count of bases not matched to a gene: 5. In DNA form, the CDR3 reads TGTGCCAGCTCACCAGAACGGACAGGAAAAAACATTCAGTACTTC. This sequence encodes CASSPERTGKNIQYF.

The chain is built from TRBV18 and TRBJ2-2; D is perhaps TRBD2 (5 bases). The CDR3 loop spans 14 amino acids. Germline V gene sequence: CDR1 KGHSH, CDR2 LQKENI. V lost 1 base and J lost 6, with 9 bases in between. CDR3 DNA: TGTGCCAGCTCACCACAGACGAGGGCCGGGGAGCTGTTTTTT. This encodes CASSPQTRAGELFF.

The table lists this clone with a few counts. V gene TRBV6-5 combines with J gene TRBJ2-1, with TRBD1 matching over 7 bases. V dropped 6 bases and J dropped 6; count of bases not matched to a gene: 5. Germline-derived CDR1 and CDR2 are MNHEY and SVGAGI. The CDR3 has 13 amino acids. CDR3: CASSTRDSNEQFF. The DNA for the CDR3 is TGTGCCAGCAGCACACGGGACAGCAATGAGCAGTTCTTC.

The chain carries TRBV11-3 and TRBJ2-1; a weak D match, TRBD1 (5 bases). V was clipped by 0 bases and J by 3 bases, with 6 bases between them. The CDR3 extends over 14 amino acids. Germline values: CDR1 SGHNT, CDR2 YENEEA. CDR3 bases: TGTGCCAGCAGCTTAGATCAGGGCTACAATGAGCAGTTCTTC. It is translated as CASSLDQGYNEQFF.

In this sample, this clone turned up once. The V and J genes are TRBV4-3 and TRBJ1-2; tentative D call: TRBD1 (6 bases). Trimming took off 0 bases at V and 2 bases at J, with 7 bases between the two ends. The germline gives CDR1 LGHNA, CDR2 YSLEER. The CDR3 length is 14 residues. CDR3 loop: CASSQDTGNYGYTF. The CDR3 nucleotides are TGCGCCAGCAGCCAAGATACAGGGAACTATGGCTACACCTTC.

This sequence joins TRBV29-1 and TRBJ2-3; TRBD2 is a possible D gene (5 bases). The CDR3 length is 13 residues. Germline V gene sequence: CDR1 SQVTM, CDR2 ANQGSEA. V was cut by 4 bases and J by 2 bases, with 10 bases left in between. The CDR3 reads CSVAAGITDTQYF. CDR3 DNA sequence: TGCAGCGTTGCTGCGGGTATCACAGATACGCAGTATTTT.

The V gene is TRBV6-2 or TRBV6-3, the J gene TRBJ2-1; 9 nucleotides line up with TRBD2. V was clipped by 4 bases and J by 10 bases; unmatched bases: 14. CDR1 and CDR2 from the germline V gene are MNHEY and SVGEGT. This CDR3 contains 16 residues. The CDR3 nucleotides read TGTGCCAGCAGTTCCCCGGGACTAGCCCCAATGAAGGAGCAGTTCTTC. Translated: CASSSPGLAPMKEQFF.

The J gene is TRBJ2-1, the V gene TRBV29-1; 10 bases match TRBD2. J was trimmed by 7 bases and V by 4 bases; bases with no gene match: 10. Germline values: CDR1 SQVTM, CDR2 ANQGSEA. The CDR3 length is 15 residues. CDR3 sequence: CSVATLAGARNEQFF. The CDR3 DNA sequence: TGCAGCGTTGCCACCCTAGCGGGAGCAAGGAATGAGCAGTTCTTC.

CDR3 sequence reads: CASSLFGGDYEQYF. In DNA, the CDR3 is TGTGCCAGCAGCTTATTCGGCGGGGACTACGAGCAGTACTTC. V and J are TRBV7-2 and TRBJ2-7, with a possible D match to TRBD2 (6 bases). The germline gives CDR1 SGHTA, CDR2 FQGNSA. CDR3 size: 14 residues. V dropped 2 bases and J dropped 3 bases, with 11 bases sitting between them. The full variable domain, with the rest looked up from reference TRBV7-2 and TRBJ2-7, is GAGVSQSPSNKVTEKGKDVELRCDPISGHTALYWYRQSLGQGLEFLIYFQGNSAPDKSGLPSDRFSAERTGGSVSTLTIQRTQQEDSAVYLCASSLFGGDYEQYFGPGTRLTVT.

This chain connects TRBV4-3 to TRBJ2-5, with TRBD2 matching over 7 bases. CDR1 is LGHNA, CDR2 YSLEER, per germline. The CDR3 runs to 15 residues. V dropped 3 bases and J dropped 3; count of bases not matched to a gene: 7. In DNA, the CDR3 is TGCGCCAGCAGCCAGTCACTGGCGGGAGAAGAGACCCAGTACTTC. Encoded protein: CASSQSLAGEETQYF.

The chain carries TRBV6-6 and TRBJ1-4, with a weak D call TRBD1 (6 bases). Germline V gene sequence: CDR1 MNHNY, CDR2 SVGAGI (reference sequence). The CDR3 is made up of 14 amino acids. The V end lost 10 bases, the J end lost 0 bases, and 12 bases lay between the germline ends. Here the CDR3 reads CATLDSSTNEKLFF. CDR3 sequence (DNA): TGTGCCACTCTGGACAGTTCAACTAATGAAAAACTGTTTTTT.

The V call is TRBV29-1, the J call TRBJ2-3; 10 positions agree with TRBD1. Trimming removed 6 bases from V and 2 bases from J; junction bases left unmatched: 5. Germline loops: CDR1 SQVTM, CDR2 ANQGSEA. This CDR3 is built from 14 residues. The CDR3 nucleotides are TGCAGCGTCCGGGACAGGGGAAACACAGATACGCAGTATTTT. It codes for CSVRDRGNTDTQYF.

A single count supports this clone. The chain recombines TRBV3-1 (or the pseudogene TRBV3-2) with TRBJ1-3; 12 nucleotides align to TRBD1. Germline V gene data show CDR1 as LGHDT and CDR2 as YNNKEL (reference sequence). V dropped 9 bases and J dropped 4; count of bases not matched to a gene: 7. CDR3 length: 15 amino acids. The CDR3 nucleotides read TGTGCCAGTGGGACAGGGGGCGCGGGAGGAAACACCATATATTTT. As protein: CASGTGGAGGNTIYF.

V is TRBV14 and J is TRBJ2-7; TRBD1 aligns across 8 bases. The CDR3 is 16 residues long. The J segment lost 5 bases and the V segment lost 1 base, leaving 10 bases of the junction unmatched. CDR1 SGHDN and CDR2 FVKESK come from the germline V gene. The CDR3 nucleotides are TGTGCCAGCAGCCAAGGAAGCAGGGGGCTCAGGCACGAGCAGTACTTC. Encoded protein: CASSQGSRGLRHEQYF.

The chain employs TRBV12-5 and TRBJ1-5, with TRBD1 matching over 7 bases. The CDR3 length is 17 residues. Trimming at V came to 0 bases and at J to 11 bases, leaving 16 bases not matched to a gene. The germline V gene has CDR1 LGHNT and CDR2 FRNRAP. The CDR3 spells CASGLVRSGGPAMAQHF. Written as DNA, the CDR3 is TGTGCTAGTGGTTTGGTACGGTCAGGGGGGCCGGCAATGGCCCAGCATTTT.

Only a few counts were recorded for this clone. The chain joins TRBV6-4 to TRBJ2-1; tentatively, D is TRBD2 (6 bases). The CDR3 is 13 amino acids. Per the germline V gene, CDR1 is MRHNA and CDR2 is SNTAGT. Between the trimmed V and J ends, which lost 2 bases and 7 bases, there was a span of 9 bases. The CDR3 reads CASSDLGSNEQFF. The CDR3 coding sequence is TGTGCCAGCAGTGACCTCGGGAGTAATGAGCAGTTCTTC.

This clone appeared a single time. The rearrangement links TRBV28 to TRBJ1-6, with 9 bases matching TRBD1. Looked up from germline, CDR1 is MDHEN and CDR2 is SYDVKM. The ends lost 0 bases at V and 6 bases at J; junction bases unmatched: 3. The CDR3 loop spans 16 amino acids. CDR3 protein: CASSLWGDRVNSPLHF. The CDR3 coding sequence is TGTGCCAGCAGTTTATGGGGGGACAGGGTTAATTCACCCCTCCACTTT.

The chain joins TRBV18 to TRBJ2-5; 8 bases are a match to TRBD2. Trimming at V came to 3 bases and at J to 5 bases, leaving 5 bases not matched to a gene. This CDR3 spans 14 amino acids. Germline V CDR1 and CDR2: KGHSH, LQKENI. CDR3 sequence reads: CASSPGLAGETQYF. The CDR3, as DNA: TGTGCCAGCTCACCTGGACTAGCTGGGGAGACCCAGTACTTC.

The chain has TRBV30 and TRBJ2-1, with 8 bases fitting TRBD2. CDR1 is GTSNPN, CDR2 SVGIG, per germline (reference sequence). The CDR3 is 15 amino acids. The ends lost 3 bases at V and 0 bases at J; junction bases unmatched: 4. The CDR3 loop reads CAWRHGRVSYNEQFF. Written as DNA, the CDR3 is TGTGCCTGGAGGCACGGGAGGGTCTCCTACAATGAGCAGTTCTTC.

V is TRBV6-5 and J is TRBJ2-7; 8 bases are a match to TRBD2. J gave up 5 bases and V 6 bases, and 9 bases lay outside the gene matches. There are 14 residues in the CDR3. Looked up from germline, CDR1 is MNHEY and CDR2 is SVGAGI. The CDR3 here is CASSPAGGVHEQYF. In DNA form, the CDR3 reads TGTGCCAGCAGCCCCGCGGGGGGCGTCCACGAGCAGTACTTC.

The chain recombines TRBV7-8 with TRBJ2-1, with D possibly matching TRBD1 (6 bases). The CDR3 runs to 15 residues. V lost 9 bases and J lost 8, with 23 bases in between. Germline V gene lookup returns CDR1 SGHVS and CDR2 FQNEAQ. This chain's CDR3 is CASGRGQALTDEQFF. Here the CDR3 DNA reads TGTGCCAGTGGCAGGGGACAAGCTCTTACGGATGAGCAGTTCTTC. Looking up the rest from reference TRBV7-8 and TRBJ2-1 gives the full variable domain: GAGVSQSPRYKVAKRGQDVALRCDPISGHVSLFWYQQALGQGPEFLTYFQNEAQLDKSGLPSDRFFAERPEGSVSTLKIQRTQQEDSAVYLCASGRGQALTDEQFFGPGTRLTVL.

V and J are TRBV19 and TRBJ2-5; D ambiguous. CDR1 is LNHDA, CDR2 SQIVND, per germline (reference sequence). There are 14 residues in the CDR3. Trimming shortened V by 3 bases and J by 3 bases, and 11 bases separated the two germline ends. CDR3 region: CASSISPGKETQYF. The CDR3 DNA is TGTGCCAGTAGTATTTCCCCTGGCAAAGAGACCCAGTACTTC. The full variable domain, its missing parts supplied by reference TRBV19 and TRBJ2-5, is DGGITQSPKYLFRKEGQNVTLSCEQNLNHDAMYWYRQDPGQGLRLIYYSQIVNDFQKGDIAEGYSVSREKKESFPLTVTSAQKNPTAFYLCASSISPGKETQYFGPGTRLLVL.

This clone was counted between two and nine times. The same CDR3 can be traced to other DNA sequences in this sample. The chain carries TRBV25-1 and TRBJ1-2; D may be TRBD1 (6 bases). This CDR3 region has 14 residues. Trimming stripped 1 base from V and 2 bases from J, with 8 bases between. Germline assignment: CDR1 MGHDK and CDR2 SYGVNS. The CDR3 loop reads CASSESGDNYGYTF. As DNA, the CDR3 is TGTGCCAGCAGTGAATCAGGGGACAACTATGGCTACACCTTC.

The V and J genes are TRBV11-2 and TRBJ2-1; 8 bases line up with TRBD1. Trimming at V came to 4 bases and at J to 7 bases, leaving 12 bases not matched to a gene. The CDR3 is 16 residues long. Germline CDR1 is SGHAT and CDR2 is FQNNGV. CDR3 protein: CASSSRRDRIQNEQFF. CDR3 DNA: TGTGCCAGCAGCTCCCGTCGGGACAGGATACAAAATGAGCAGTTCTTC.